Each of the 12 T cell receptor beta chains below was sequenced from the same sample in a study of yellow fever vaccine responses in identical twins. TCRdb reprocessed the RT-PCR reads with MiXCR, giving one entry per CDR3 protein. The repertoire consists of almost 9,000 distinct CDR3 sequences, with over 80% occurring once and the leading ten covering around 1.9%. The sample consisted of T cells from blood (PBMCs), unsorted or a sorted subset (not recorded which), taken before or after yellow fever vaccination (not recorded which). The receptors here all came from a woman between 18 and 30 years old who received the yellow fever vaccine.

This chain uses TRBV29-1 with TRBJ1-1, with TRBD1 identical over 9 bases. The germline V gene has CDR1 SQVTM and CDR2 ANQGSEA. The CDR3 has 14 residues. The ends lost 7 bases at V and 0 bases at J; junction bases unmatched: 6. The CDR3 loop is CSARQGDLNTEAFF. The DNA for the CDR3 is TGCAGCGCTCGACAGGGGGATTTGAACACTGAAGCTTTCTTT.

The chain joins TRBV9 to TRBJ1-1; D gene uncertain. CDR1 is SGDLS and CDR2 is YYNGEE in the germline V gene. CDR3 size: 11 residues. V was clipped by 2 bases and J by 8 bases, with 7 bases between them. The CDR3 loop is CASSVYPEAFF. The DNA for the CDR3 is TGTGCCAGCAGCGTTTACCCAGAAGCTTTCTTT.

The V gene is TRBV29-1, the J gene TRBJ2-1; D uncertain. This CDR3 region has 10 residues. V was clipped by 1 base and J by 10 bases, with 5 bases between them. The germline CDR1 and CDR2 sequences are SQVTM and ANQGSEA. The CDR3 here is CSVEVQEQFF. CDR3 sequence (DNA): TGCAGCGTTGAAGTGCAGGAGCAGTTCTTC.

The chain carries TRBV25-1 and TRBJ1-6, with D perhaps TRBD1 (6 bases). The CDR3 runs 15 residues. The germline V gene encodes CDR1 MGHDK and CDR2 SYGVNS. Trimming pared 6 bases from V and 2 bases from J, leaving 11 bases between. Here the CDR3 reads CASRGGATYNSPLHF. The CDR3, as DNA: TGTGCCAGCAGGGGGGGGGCCACCTATAATTCACCCCTCCACTTT. The variable domain in full, with the rest retrieved from reference TRBV25-1 and TRBJ1-6, is EADIYQTPRYLVIGTGKKITLECSQTMGHDKMYWYQQDPGMELHLIHYSYGVNSTEKGDLSSESTVSRIRTEHFPLTLESARPSHTSQYLCASRGGATYNSPLHFGNGTRLTVT.

The CDR3 bases are TGTGCCAGCAGCCCTACTGGCTCCACCTACAATGAGCAGTTCTTC. Encoded protein: CASSPTGSTYNEQFF. The rearrangement uses TRBV7-2 and TRBJ2-1; D unresolved. CDR3 length: 15 amino acids. V lost 5 bases and J lost 2, with 13 bases in between. Germline loops: CDR1 SGHTA, CDR2 FQGNSA.

The chain couples TRBV7-9 to TRBJ1-2, with D uncertain. The germline CDR1 and CDR2 sequences are SEHNR and FQNEAQ (reference sequence). Trimming cost V 5 bases and J 5 bases, with 18 bases left between them. This CDR3 region has 15 residues. CDR3 sequence reads: CASSGPTLKVYGYTF. The CDR3 DNA reads TGTGCCAGCAGCGGACCTACCCTTAAGGTTTATGGCTACACCTTC.

The rearrangement joins TRBV18 to TRBJ2-1; 7 bases are shared with TRBD2. This CDR3 has 14 amino acids. Germline V gives CDR1 KGHSH, CDR2 LQKENI. The ends lost 6 bases at V and 7 bases at J; junction bases unmatched: 9. The DNA of the CDR3 is TGTGCCAGCTCCCCCGGGACTACAATAAATGAGCAGTTCTTC. It codes for CASSPGTTINEQFF.

The chain combines TRBV7-6 with TRBJ2-1, with 8 bases fitting TRBD2. The CDR3 is 16 residues long. V gave up 2 bases and J gave up 4 bases; unmatched junction bases: 7. Per the germline V gene, CDR1 is SGHVS and CDR2 is FNYEAQ. CDR3 amino acids: CASSLSTSGEYNEQFF. CDR3 in DNA: TGTGCCAGCAGCTTATCTACTAGCGGAGAGTACAATGAGCAGTTCTTC.

The chain joins TRBV20-1 to TRBJ2-3; 8 bases match TRBD2. Germline V gene lookup returns CDR1 DFQATT and CDR2 SNEGSKA (reference sequence). V was clipped by 3 bases and J by 7 bases; unmatched bases: 9. The CDR3 is made up of 14 amino acids. The CDR3, as DNA: TGCAGTGCTAGGGGCAGCGGGAGTGGCTATACGCAGTATTTT. Residues: CSARGSGSGYTQYF.

The rearrangement links TRBV20-1 to TRBJ2-2; D unclear. Germline loops: CDR1 DFQATT, CDR2 SNEGSKA (reference sequence). Trimming removed 0 bases from V and 5 bases from J, with 10 bases in between. The CDR3 runs 14 residues. The CDR3 nucleotides read TGCAGTGCTAGAGATCTGGTTTTTACCGGGGAGCTGTTTTTT. Protein: CSARDLVFTGELFF.

The genes are TRBV20-1 and TRBJ2-7, with 9 bases identical to TRBD2. Germline V gene sequence: CDR1 DFQATT, CDR2 SNEGSKA (reference sequence). The CDR3 extends over 14 amino acids. The junction had 3 bases not matched to a gene; V was cut back by 1 base and J by 2 bases. The CDR3 DNA is TGCAGTGCTAGAGTTAGCGGGAGCCCCTACGAGCAGTACTTC. Protein sequence: CSARVSGSPYEQYF.

This sequence joins TRBV10-3 and TRBJ1-2; no definite D call. The CDR3 is 13 residues long. Between the trimmed V and J ends, which lost 4 bases and 4 bases, there was a span of 10 bases. Germline V gene lookup returns CDR1 ENHRY and CDR2 SYGVKD. The CDR3 sequence: CAISGLLVYGYTF. In DNA, the CDR3 is TGTGCCATCAGTGGGCTCCTCGTCTATGGCTACACCTTC.